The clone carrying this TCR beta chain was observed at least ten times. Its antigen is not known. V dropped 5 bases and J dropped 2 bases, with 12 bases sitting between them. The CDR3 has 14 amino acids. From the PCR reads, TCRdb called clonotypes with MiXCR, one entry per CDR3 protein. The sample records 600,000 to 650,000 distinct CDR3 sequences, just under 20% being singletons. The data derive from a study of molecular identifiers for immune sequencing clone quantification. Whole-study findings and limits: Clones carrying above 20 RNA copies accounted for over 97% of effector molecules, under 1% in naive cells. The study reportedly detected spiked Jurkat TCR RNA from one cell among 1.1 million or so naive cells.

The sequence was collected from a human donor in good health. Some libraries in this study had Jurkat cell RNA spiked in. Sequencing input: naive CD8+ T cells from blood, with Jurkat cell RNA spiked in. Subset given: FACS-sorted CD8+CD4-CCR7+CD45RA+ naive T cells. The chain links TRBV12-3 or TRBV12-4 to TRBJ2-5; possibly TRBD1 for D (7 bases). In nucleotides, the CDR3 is TGTGCCAGCAGTAGGGACAGCGGGCAAGAGACCCAGTACTTC. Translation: CASSRDSGQETQYF.